Listed below are T cell receptor beta chains from one sample, sequenced in a study of cytomegalovirus exposure and HLA in healthy donors. Assay: immunoSEQ multiplex PCR; the TCRdb copy retains only in-frame clones and omits some. The top ten hold 3% to 4% of the sample, which has over 150,000 clones, around 80% seen once. The sample comprised PBMCs. These receptors came from a woman aged 40-49 years in good health and CMV-seronegative. The CDR3 runs from the conserved cysteine through the conserved F or W. The D gene is left open where the match is weak. Expanded clones get a size class; other rows say once, few or many, or leave the size out.

TRBV19	.	.	TRBJ2-3	CASRTVNTDTQYF	TGTGCCAGTAGGACAGTAAACACAGATACGCAGTATTTT
TRBV2	.	TRBD2	TRBJ2-1	CASAQRAGGPDEQFF	TGTGCCAGCGCTCAAAGAGCGGGAGGGCCAGATGAGCAGTTCTTC
TRBV27	.	TRBD1	TRBJ1-6	CASSATGYSPLHF	TGTGCCAGCAGTGCGACAGGGTATTCACCCCTCCACTTT
TRBV11-2	.	.	TRBJ2-6	CASSLDDGLGANVLTF	TGTGCCAGCAGCTTAGATGACGGGTTAGGGGCCAACGTCCTGACTTTC
TRBV5-1	.	.	TRBJ2-6	CASSGALSRAGANVLTF	TGCGCCAGCAGCGGAGCCCTCAGTCGGGCTGGGGCCAACGTCCTGACTTTC
TRBV10-3	few	TRBD1	TRBJ1-2	CAIRGQGLGNGYTF	TGTGCCATCAGGGGACAGGGATTGGGGAATGGCTACACCTTC
TRBV21-1	.	.	TRBJ2-6	CASSKRTGGAVSGANVLTF	TGTGCCAGCAGCAAACGGACAGGGGGCGCGGTATCTGGGGCCAACGTCCTGACTTTC
TRBV7-2	.	.	TRBJ1-1	CASSLGVNWAFF	TGTGCCAGCAGCTTAGGCGTGAATTGGGCTTTCTTT
TRBV13	.	.	TRBJ1-1	CASSLRTALLNTEAFF	TGTGCCAGCAGCTTAAGGACAGCACTACTGAACACTGAAGCTTTCTTT
TRBV4-1	.	TRBD1	TRBJ1-1	CASSQNQDRALTEAFF	TGCGCCAGCAGCCAAAACCAGGACAGGGCCCTCACTGAAGCTTTCTTT
TRBV11-3	.	.	TRBJ1-2	CASRRQVLWGYTF	TGTGCCAGCAGACGACAGGTCCTCTGGGGCTACACCTTC
TRBV9	once	TRBD1	TRBJ1-2	CASSVGQGGSGYGYTF	TGTGCCAGCAGCGTTGGGCAGGGGGGTTCGGGCTATGGCTACACCTTC